This record covers a single T cell receptor (beta chain). The antigen is undetermined. This CDR3 has 12 residues. CDR1 is SGDLS, CDR2 YYNGEE, per germline. Trimming took 2 bases from V and 8 from J; bases not matched to a gene: 0. The sample originates from a study of shared clonotypes between healthy human individuals. Overall study: The donor pool was made up of two women and a few men aged 18 to 49.

General study points: In general, naive subsets displayed greater estimated richness than memory subsets did.

Profiling relied on immunoSEQ multiplex PCR, and the TCRdb table lists in-frame clones only, not all of them. The data show roughly 2.2 million clones, just over 90% seen once. This clonotype was obtained from a young man in good health. Some clones in this sample may be carry-over from other donors' samples. The chain joins TRBV9 to TRBJ2-4; 8 bases are a match to TRBD1. Sequencing was carried out using naive CD4+ T cells from PBMCs. The sample's subset: CD45RA+ positively selected. CDR3 residues: CASSVTGDIQYF. The DNA of the CDR3 is TGTGCCAGCAGCGTGACAGGGGACATTCAGTACTTC.